The next 12 T cell receptor beta chains were all read from a single sample in a study of naive and memory T cell subsets. The SP2 primer and nested alpha and beta constant region primers amplified ligated cDNA in four rounds. Each CDR3 protein gets one entry after TCRdb re-called the 5' RACE reads with MiXCR. The table shows tens of thousands of distinct CDR3 sequences, with around 17% occurring only once. An oligonucleotide containing a UMI was ligated to the 3' end of TCR cDNA. The receptors originated from a female donor in good health.

The chain is built from TRBV12-3 or TRBV12-4 and TRBJ1-3; no clear D gene. The CDR3 spans 16 residues. Trimming took 6 bases from V and 0 from J, leaving 15 bases between them. CDR3 amino acids: CASSHPPANSGNTIYF. The CDR3 DNA reads as TGTGCCAGCAGCCATCCCCCAGCCAACTCTGGAAACACCATATATTTT.

The rearrangement joins TRBV7-3 to TRBJ1-2, with 7 bases identical to TRBD1. Unmatched junction bases numbered 8, after V lost 0 bases and J lost 7 bases. CDR1 SGHTA and CDR2 FQGTGA come from the germline V gene. The CDR3 has 15 residues. CDR3 DNA sequence: TGTGCCAGCAGCTTAACGTCGGGACAGTCAGGTGGCTACACCTTC. Its protein product is CASSLTSGQSGGYTF.

In this sample, this clonotype turned up a few times. The chain couples TRBV9 to TRBJ2-7; 9 bases are shared with TRBD1. Germline loops: CDR1 SGDLS, CDR2 YYNGEE. There are 14 residues in the CDR3. The V and J ends lost 2 bases and 3 bases, in that order; junction bases with no gene match: 3. The CDR3 DNA reads as TGTGCCAGCAGCGTGGGACAGGGTGTCTACGAGCAGTACTTC. Protein product: CASSVGQGVYEQYF.

The rearrangement uses TRBV6-1 and TRBJ1-1; TRBD1 matches 9 bases. With V trimmed by 7 bases and J by 5 bases, 11 bases remained unmatched. This CDR3 has 15 residues. The germline V gene encodes CDR1 MNHNS and CDR2 SASEGT. CDR3 region: CASKEGHRGRTEAFF. The CDR3 DNA reads TGTGCCAGCAAAGAGGGTCACAGGGGGCGAACTGAAGCTTTCTTT.

This clonotype was recorded at least ten times. V usage is TRBV29-1 and J usage is TRBJ1-2; TRBD1 agrees at 7 bases. Germline loops: CDR1 SQVTM, CDR2 ANQGSEA. V lost 6 bases and J lost 13; bases outside the gene matches: 20. This CDR3 has 14 residues. The DNA of the CDR3 is TGCAGCGTGCGGGCAGGGGGACGGAATGGAGGAGGCACCTTC. This gives the protein CSVRAGGRNGGGTF.

This clonotype showed up just a few times. This chain links TRBV4-1 with TRBJ2-3; D uncertain. The CDR3 has 15 amino acids. V lost 2 bases and J 1 base, leaving 10 bases between the germline ends. CDR1 is MGHRA and CDR2 is YSYEKL in the germline V gene. CDR3 in DNA: TGCGCCAGCAGCCAATGGGCAATTGGCACAGATACGCAGTATTTT. It specifies CASSQWAIGTDTQYF.

This clonotype was detected only a few times. V gene TRBV9 combines with J gene TRBJ2-1; D is unresolved. This CDR3 has 14 residues. V was clipped by 1 base and J by 2 bases, with 7 bases between them. Germline assignment: CDR1 SGDLS and CDR2 YYNGEE. In nucleotides, the CDR3 is TGTGCCAGCAGCGTATATCAGACCTACAATGAGCAGTTCTTC. Its translation is CASSVYQTYNEQFF.

This clonotype was observed many times. The rearrangement joins TRBV11-2 to TRBJ1-1; D uncertain. Germline V gives CDR1 SGHAT, CDR2 FQNNGV. The CDR3 is 14 residues long. Trimming took off 2 bases at V and 5 bases at J, with 12 bases between the two ends. The CDR3 loop reads CASSLKVSWTEAFF. The CDR3 DNA follows: TGTGCCAGCAGCTTAAAGGTCAGTTGGACTGAAGCTTTCTTT.

This clonotype was found many times. This rearrangement joins TRBV7-6 to TRBJ2-1; D could derive from TRBD1 or TRBD2 (5 bases each). Germline CDR1 and CDR2: SGHVS and FNYEAQ. Trimming took off 5 bases at V and 0 bases at J, with 14 bases between the two ends. The CDR3 has 16 amino acids. CDR3 in amino acids: CASSPPGRISYNEQFF. In DNA form, the CDR3 reads TGTGCCAGCAGCCCCCCGGGACGCATCTCCTACAATGAGCAGTTCTTC.

In its sample, this clonotype was seen a few times. The chain uses TRBV20-1 and TRBJ2-2, with 9 bases that match TRBD1. Germline trimming cut 1 base from V and 4 bases from J; bases unmatched to any gene: 13. This CDR3 is 18 amino acids long. Germline CDR1 is DFQATT and CDR2 is SNEGSKA (reference sequence). This chain's CDR3 is CSARVSGQGFPSTGELFF. The CDR3 region has the DNA TGCAGTGCTAGAGTGTCGGGACAGGGATTCCCAAGCACCGGGGAGCTGTTTTTT.

This clonotype was observed many times. The chain links TRBV6-5 to TRBJ2-7, with 7 nucleotides matching TRBD1. J lost 6 bases, V lost 6 bases, and 20 bases had no gene match. This CDR3 comprises 17 residues. Germline CDR1 is MNHEY and CDR2 is SVGAGI. The CDR3: CASRRQGYPTSISEQYF. CDR3 nucleotides: TGTGCCAGCAGGCGACAGGGATATCCAACTAGTATCAGCGAGCAGTACTTC.

This clonotype was observed at least ten times. This chain connects TRBV15 to TRBJ1-5; 7 nucleotides agree with TRBD1. The V and J ends lost 3 bases and 2 bases, in that order; junction bases with no gene match: 4. CDR1 and CDR2 from the germline V gene are LNHNV and YYDKDF (reference sequence). The CDR3 sequence is 15 residues long. This CDR3 is CATSSTGDGNQPQHF. The CDR3, as DNA: TGTGCCACCAGCAGTACAGGGGACGGCAATCAGCCCCAGCATTTT.